This T cell receptor (beta chain) was observed in a study of T cells after yellow fever vaccination. Findings of the study overall: Peak timing came faster in the weaker secondary response, day 5 versus 15.

This CDR3 is 18 amino acids long. V lost 3 bases and J lost 6; bases outside the gene matches: 15. Germline CDR1 is SGHAT and CDR2 is FQNNGV. 5'RACE template switching produced TCR cDNA carrying a universal primer site and UMIs. MiXCR was run by TCRdb on the 5' RACE reads, yielding one entry per CDR3 protein. The sample consists of approximately 150,000 distinct CDR3 sequences, over 7% of them appearing once. As to this clonotype: Its target is not known.

Sample: CD8+ T cells sorted from PBMCs, taken 45 days after the yellow fever booster vaccination. J is TRBJ2-2 and V is TRBV11-2; 8 nucleotides match TRBD1. This sequence was found in a man aged 18-30 years who received the YFV17D yellow fever vaccine. The CDR3 reads CASSFLLPDRGFAGELFF. CDR3 coding DNA: TGTGCCAGCAGCTTTTTACTCCCCGACAGGGGTTTCGCCGGGGAGCTGTTTTTT.